This section outlines one T cell receptor (beta chain) sequence together with its context. The germline V gene has CDR1 SQVTM and CDR2 ANQGSEA. There are 16 residues in the CDR3. Trimming shortened V by 5 bases and J by 4 bases, and 21 bases separated the two germline ends. Each CDR3 protein is one row after TCRdb ran MiXCR on the 5' RACE reads. The sample yields 80,000 to 130,000 distinct CDR3 sequences, 11% seen once. The sample belongs to a study of T-cell memory formation after mild COVID-19. The chain couples TRBV29-1 to TRBJ1-3, with D uncertain. Sequenced: PBMCs or a T cell subset sorted from them (not recorded which). The sequence came from a man aged 18 to 30 who had mild COVID-19 (a few samples of this study predate the infection). Cell type and time point are not known. CDR3 in DNA: TGCAGCGTTACCGGGTCCTTCGACGGCGGGGGAAACACCATATATTTT. Its protein is CSVTGSFDGGGNTIYF.